This T cell receptor (beta chain) came from a study of blood T cell repertoires in COVID-19 (dated by TCRdb to the early 2020s). Context from the whole study: Collaborator samples came from the United States, Italy and Spain and covered acute and convalescent phases of COVID-19. Samples were obtained from the ongoing ImmuneRACE study (first 160 participants) and from 1,254 subjects provided by 6 global collaborators. Nearly every sample came with metadata listing a de-identified subject ID, COVID-19 status, age in years and sex. The repertoires were made available in a free public database intended to serve as a resource for research on the immune response to SARS-CoV-2. Where available, HLA class I and class II types were taken from metadata supplied by the sample provider and were not determined by assay-based typing. Deeply sampled blood TCRbeta repertoires from subjects exposed to, actively infected with, or recovered from COVID-19 were included in the dataset. The material from the prospective study consisted of cDNA or gDNA derived from T cells, B-cell-depleted T cells, or PBMCs.

From cysteine to phenylalanine, the CDR3 is 13 amino acids long. The CDR3 DNA has 39 bases and is translated from base 1. From a lookup of the germline V gene, CDR1 and CDR2 are MNHEY and SVGEGT. V trim: 4 bases; J trim: 4 bases; unmatched bases: 1. Overall study results and their limits: The amount of clinical and demographic metadata varied by source and participant and was provided uncurated.

At one collaborating source in Seattle, patients were enrolled during active infection and were followed longitudinally through the course of disease. Whole blood was collected in K2EDTA tubes by collaborating institutions according to the institutions' own protocols. Collaborator samples were shipped for TCRbeta analysis as frozen whole blood, isolated PBMCs, or DNA extracted from either sample type. The immunoSEQ Assay, a bias-controlled multiplex PCR, was used to amplify TCRbeta CDR3 regions from genomic DNA. In the authors' own workflow: Within the assay, amplification of reference gene primers was used to estimate how many nucleated cells each sample contained. To quantify the absolute abundance of each unique TCRbeta CDR3 rearrangement, sequence reads were collapsed and filtered. For each sample, productive Simpson clonality was calculated as the square root of Simpson's diversity index across productive rearrangements. The table was pulled from immuneACCESS by TCRdb, which kept in-frame rearrangements only. Such tables lose some clones; where checked, under half of the loss comes from unresolved V genes, and the rest has no known cause. V and J calls and clone size are given by that table; D and trimming were obtained from the DNA. The sample profile shows approximately 250,000 clones; around nine tenths of them were found once. The top ten hold over 5% of the sample.

Notes on this clone: Its antigen target is currently unknown. No base quality values were provided; no much bigger clone lies one nucleotide off.

Material: peripheral blood. The TCR comes from a woman in her sixties or seventies with COVID-19, enrolled during active disease. In this chain, TRBV6-2 or TRBV6-3 is recombined with TRBJ2-1, with 7 bases aligning to TRBD1. The CDR3 region has the sequence CASSWDSYNEQFF. The nucleotide sequence reads TGTGCCAGCAGTTGGGACAGTTACAATGAGCAGTTCTTC.